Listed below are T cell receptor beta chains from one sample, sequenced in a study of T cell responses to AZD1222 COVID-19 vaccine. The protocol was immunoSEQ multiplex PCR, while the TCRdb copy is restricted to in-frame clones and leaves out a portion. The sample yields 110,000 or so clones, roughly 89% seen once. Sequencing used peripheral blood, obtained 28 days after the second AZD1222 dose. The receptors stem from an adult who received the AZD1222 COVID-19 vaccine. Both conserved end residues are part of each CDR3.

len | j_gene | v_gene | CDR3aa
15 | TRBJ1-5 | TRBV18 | CASSPSGDANQPQHF
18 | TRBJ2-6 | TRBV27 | CASPSRGEMYSGANVLTF
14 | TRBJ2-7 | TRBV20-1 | CSASSTGTSYEQYF
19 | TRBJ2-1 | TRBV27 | CASSLFSLAGGPYMSEQFF
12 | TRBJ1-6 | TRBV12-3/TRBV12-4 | CASSFRMSPLHF
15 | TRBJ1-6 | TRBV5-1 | CASSLSQGLDSPLHF
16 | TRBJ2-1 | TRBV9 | CASSLQAGRSWGEQFF
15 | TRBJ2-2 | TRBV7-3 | CASSPRTSNTGELFF
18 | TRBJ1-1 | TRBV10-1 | CASSDSLLPGGGNTEAFF
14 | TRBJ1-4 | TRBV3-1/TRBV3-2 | CASSQGSVAEKLFF
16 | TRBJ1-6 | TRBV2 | CASSDYWAGANSPLHF
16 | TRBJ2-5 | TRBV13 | CASSSRVLSSQETQYF
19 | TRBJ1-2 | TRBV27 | CASSLSGLSRQGGLRGYTF
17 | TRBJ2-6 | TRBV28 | CASSIGQGNSGANVLTF
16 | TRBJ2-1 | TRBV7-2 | CASSLDSGSGKNEQFF
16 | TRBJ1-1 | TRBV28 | CASIPRIGQGRTEAFF
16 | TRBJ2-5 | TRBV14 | CASSQDQGGVLKTQYF
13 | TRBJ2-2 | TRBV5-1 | CASSLQGSGELFF
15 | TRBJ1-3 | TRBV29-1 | CSVEIRGRTGNTIYF
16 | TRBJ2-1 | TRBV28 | CASTPGGRGRIIEQFF
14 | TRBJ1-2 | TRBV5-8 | CASSLMGNNYGYTF
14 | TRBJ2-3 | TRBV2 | CASALGLSTDTQYF
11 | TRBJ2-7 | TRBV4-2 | CASSHAYEQYF
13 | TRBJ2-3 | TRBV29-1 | CSAWDRGSDTQYF
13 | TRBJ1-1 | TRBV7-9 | CASSAPGGTEAFF
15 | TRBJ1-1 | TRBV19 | CASSSIRTTNTEAFF
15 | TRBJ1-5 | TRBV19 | CASSTHGRSNQPQHF
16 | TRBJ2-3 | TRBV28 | CASSLGAGGPRDTQYF
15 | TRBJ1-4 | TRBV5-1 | CASSLWTGTNEKLFF
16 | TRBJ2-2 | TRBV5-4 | CASSGGLAGGLGELFF